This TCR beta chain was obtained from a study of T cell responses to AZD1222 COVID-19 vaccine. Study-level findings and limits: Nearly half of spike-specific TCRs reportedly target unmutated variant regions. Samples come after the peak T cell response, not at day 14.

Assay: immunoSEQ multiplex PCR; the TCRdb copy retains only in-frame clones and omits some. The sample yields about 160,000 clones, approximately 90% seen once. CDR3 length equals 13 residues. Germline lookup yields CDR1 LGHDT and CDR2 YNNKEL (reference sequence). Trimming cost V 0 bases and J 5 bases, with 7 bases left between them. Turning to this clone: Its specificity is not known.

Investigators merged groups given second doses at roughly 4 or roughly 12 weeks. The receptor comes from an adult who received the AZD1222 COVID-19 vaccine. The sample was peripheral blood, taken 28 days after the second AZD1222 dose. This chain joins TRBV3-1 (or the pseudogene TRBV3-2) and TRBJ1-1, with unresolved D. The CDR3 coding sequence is TGTGCCAGCAGCCAAGACGGGAGGACTGAAGCTTTCTTT. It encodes CASSQDGRTEAFF.